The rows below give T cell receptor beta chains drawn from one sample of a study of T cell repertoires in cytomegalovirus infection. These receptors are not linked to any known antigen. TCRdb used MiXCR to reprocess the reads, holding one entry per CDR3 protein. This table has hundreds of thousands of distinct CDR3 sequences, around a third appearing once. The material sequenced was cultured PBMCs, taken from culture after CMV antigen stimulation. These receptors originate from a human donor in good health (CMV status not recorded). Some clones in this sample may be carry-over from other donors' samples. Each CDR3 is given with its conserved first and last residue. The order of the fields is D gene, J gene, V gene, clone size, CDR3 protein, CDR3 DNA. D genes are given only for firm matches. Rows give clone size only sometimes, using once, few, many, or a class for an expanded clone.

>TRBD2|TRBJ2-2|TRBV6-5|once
CASRQTSGGPHGELFF
TGTGCCAGCAGGCAGACTAGCGGGGGGCCCCACGGGGAGCTGTTTTTT
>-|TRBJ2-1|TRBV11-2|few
CASSSHRGRFNEQFF
TGTGCCAGCAGCTCCCACCGAGGCAGGTTCAATGAGCAGTTCTTC
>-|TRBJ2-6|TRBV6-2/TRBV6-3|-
CASTPGSGANVLTF
TGTGCCAGCACCCCGGGGTCTGGGGCCAACGTCCTGACTTTC
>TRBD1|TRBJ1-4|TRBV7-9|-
CASSPPGTGTNEKLFF
TGTGCCAGCAGCCCTCCCGGGACAGGAACGAATGAAAAACTGTTTTTT
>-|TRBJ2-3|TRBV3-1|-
CASSQDRDLITDTQYF
TGTGCCAGCAGCCAAGATAGGGACTTGATCACAGATACGCAGTATTTT
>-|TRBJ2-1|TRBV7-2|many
CASSLAVGTSSYNEQFF
TGTGCCAGCAGCTTAGCGGTAGGCACGAGCTCCTACAATGAGCAGTTCTTC
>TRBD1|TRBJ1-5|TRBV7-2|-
CASSLYEAAGGFHQPQHF
TGTGCCAGCAGCTTATATGAGGCGGCAGGGGGCTTTCATCAGCCCCAGCATTTT
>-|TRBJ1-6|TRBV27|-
CASRTLQWPFDSPLHF
TGTGCCAGCAGGACGTTACAGTGGCCTTTTGATTCACCCCTCCACTTT
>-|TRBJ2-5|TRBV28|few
CASSLPRRGQETQYF
TGTGCCAGCAGTTTACCACGGCGGGGACAAGAGACCCAGTACTTC
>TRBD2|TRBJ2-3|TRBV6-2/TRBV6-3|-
CASSLLAGGLTDTQYF
TGTGCCAGCAGTCTTCTAGCGGGAGGATTGACAGATACGCAGTATTTT
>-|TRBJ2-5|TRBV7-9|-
CASSSTPTGETQYF
TGTGCCAGCAGCTCCACACCCACGGGGGAGACCCAGTACTTC
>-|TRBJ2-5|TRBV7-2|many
CASNPRRLGPQETQYF
TGTGCCAGCAACCCCAGGAGGTTGGGGCCTCAAGAGACCCAGTACTTC
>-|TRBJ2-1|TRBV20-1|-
CSARLDSSYNEQFF
TGCAGTGCTAGACTAGACAGCTCCTACAATGAGCAGTTCTTC
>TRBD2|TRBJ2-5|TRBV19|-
CASRPYGLAEETQYF
TGTGCCAGTAGACCTTATGGACTAGCGGAAGAGACCCAGTACTTC
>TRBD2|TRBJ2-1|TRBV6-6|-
CASTNGRVAGSNEQFF
TGTGCCAGCACCAACGGGCGGGTAGCGGGGTCGAATGAGCAGTTCTTC
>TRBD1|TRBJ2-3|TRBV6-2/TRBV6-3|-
CASSYPWTGGTDTQYF
TGTGCCAGCAGTTACCCCTGGACAGGGGGCACAGATACGCAGTATTTT
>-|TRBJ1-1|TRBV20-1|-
CSARDRTEAFF
TGCAGTGCTAGAGATAGGACTGAAGCTTTCTTT
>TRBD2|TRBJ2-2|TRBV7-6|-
CASSLGSAGGYRELFF
TGTGCCAGCAGCTTAGGGTCGGCGGGAGGGTACCGGGAGCTGTTTTTT